The rows below give T cell receptor beta chains drawn from one sample of a study of cytomegalovirus exposure and HLA in healthy donors. Data came from immunoSEQ multiplex PCR; TCRdb stores just in-frame clones and leaves some out. This sample has about 250,000 clones, with roughly 78% found just once. Sequenced input: PBMCs. These receptors came from a boy between 5 and 17 years old in good health and CMV-seronegative. Each CDR3 is given with its conserved first and last residue. Each record gives: V gene, D gene, clone size, J gene, CDR3 protein, CDR3 DNA. A D gene is named only where the DNA matches it firmly. Expanded clones get a size class; other rows say once, few or many, or leave the size out.

TRBV27	TRBD2	NA	TRBJ2-2	CASRITGTSGGWGGELFF	TGTGCCAGCAGGATCACCGGGACTAGCGGGGGGTGGGGCGGGGAGCTGTTTTTT
TRBV9	TRBD1	NA	TRBJ1-3	CASSDGTGRGNTIYF	TGTGCCAGCAGCGACGGGACAGGGCGCGGAAACACCATATATTTT
TRBV11-2	NA	NA	TRBJ1-4	CASSLRAFPNEKLFF	TGTGCCAGCAGCCTGCGGGCCTTCCCCAATGAAAAACTGTTTTTT
TRBV30	TRBD1	once	TRBJ2-1	CAWGTGTGDYNEQFF	TGTGCCTGGGGTACAGGGACAGGGGACTACAATGAGCAGTTCTTC
TRBV9	NA	few	TRBJ1-2	CASSVERQAWGYTF	TGTGCCAGCAGCGTAGAAAGGCAGGCGTGGGGCTACACCTTC
TRBV18	NA	NA	TRBJ2-3	CASSPIGSPRDTQYF	TGTGCCAGCTCACCAATCGGAAGTCCGAGGGATACGCAGTATTTT
TRBV6-6	TRBD1	NA	TRBJ1-5	CASSPTGTGGNQPQHF	TGTGCCAGCAGTCCCACCGGGACAGGGGGCAATCAGCCCCAGCATTTT
TRBV9	NA	NA	TRBJ2-1	CASSVKSESSYNEQFF	TGTGCCAGCAGCGTAAAGAGCGAGAGCTCCTACAATGAGCAGTTCTTC
TRBV11-3	TRBD2	NA	TRBJ2-1	CASRGAGELNYYNEQFF	TGTGCCAGCAGGGGAGCGGGGGAGCTCAACTACTACAATGAGCAGTTCTTC
TRBV29-1	TRBD2	NA	TRBJ2-1	CSVAAGGGNEQFF	TGCAGCGTTGCAGCGGGAGGGGGGAATGAGCAGTTCTTC
TRBV10-1	TRBD1	NA	TRBJ2-1	CASSRDSLSYNEQFF	TGCGCCAGCAGTCGGGACAGCCTCTCCTACAATGAGCAGTTCTTC
TRBV19	NA	NA	TRBJ2-7	CASSMGAAGLEQYF	TGTGCCAGTAGTATGGGCGCCGCGGGTTTGGAGCAGTACTTC
TRBV5-1	TRBD2	NA	TRBJ2-3	CASSYGATSRSTDTQYF	TGCGCCAGCAGCTATGGGGCGACTAGCAGAAGCACAGATACGCAGTATTTT
TRBV27	NA	once	TRBJ2-7	CASSSAGLDEQYF	TGTGCCAGCAGTTCCGCGGGTCTCGACGAGCAGTACTTC
TRBV7-8	NA	NA	TRBJ1-1	CASSSDGGTEAFF	TGTGCCAGCAGCTCGGACGGAGGGACTGAAGCTTTCTTT
TRBV29-1	NA	once	TRBJ1-3	CSVEDHRGVAGDTIYF	TGCAGCGTTGAAGATCATCGGGGGGTGGCTGGAGACACCATATATTTT
TRBV2	NA	NA	TRBJ2-3	CASNAGTSDTQYF	TGTGCCAGCAACGCCGGGACTTCAGATACGCAGTATTTT
TRBV7-6	TRBD2	NA	TRBJ2-5	CASSLGLAGTQYF	TGTGCCAGCAGCTTAGGGTTAGCGGGGACCCAGTACTTC
TRBV6-1	NA	few	TRBJ2-7	CASSETRQFEQYF	TGTGCCAGCAGTGAAACACGACAATTCGAGCAGTACTTC
TRBV14	NA	few	TRBJ1-1	CASSQEVVTEAFF	TGTGCCAGCAGCCAAGAAGTAGTAACTGAAGCTTTCTTT
TRBV4-2	NA	NA	TRBJ2-3	CASSASAVLTDTQYF	TGTGCCAGCAGCGCGAGTGCGGTCCTCACAGATACGCAGTATTTT
TRBV11-2	TRBD1	NA	TRBJ2-7	CASSPIGQGGQYF	TGTGCCAGCAGCCCTATTGGACAGGGCGGGCAGTACTTC
TRBV19	NA	few	TRBJ1-3	CASSPEAGPGNTIYF	TGTGCCTCATCGCCGGAAGCGGGTCCTGGAAACACCATATATTTT
TRBV5-1	TRBD1	NA	TRBJ1-1	CASSPTGQGAEAFF	TGCGCCAGCAGCCCCACCGGACAGGGCGCTGAAGCTTTCTTT
TRBV7-2	TRBD2	NA	TRBJ2-2	CASSRLAGSNTGELFF	TGTGCCAGCAGCCGACTAGCGGGGTCGAACACCGGGGAGCTGTTTTTT
TRBV20-1	NA	NA	TRBJ2-7	CSVPTLYEQYF	TGCAGTGTCCCGACACTTTACGAGCAGTACTTC
TRBV29-1	NA	NA	TRBJ2-3	CSVVSGTDTQYF	TGCAGCGTTGTATCTGGCACAGATACGCAGTATTTT
TRBV10-2	NA	NA	TRBJ2-7	CASRGVLWGLEQYF	TGCGCCAGCAGAGGAGTTCTGTGGGGGCTCGAGCAGTACTTC
TRBV30	TRBD1	NA	TRBJ1-2	CAWSVGTGGRGYTF	TGTGCCTGGAGTGTTGGGACAGGGGGACGGGGCTACACCTTC
TRBV27	NA	NA	TRBJ2-5	CASSQSPGGGGTQYF	TGTGCCAGCAGTCAATCGCCAGGGGGCGGGGGGACCCAGTACTTC
TRBV25-1	NA	NA	TRBJ1-1	CASSEFHREGTEAFF	TGTGCCAGCAGTGAATTCCACAGGGAGGGCACTGAAGCTTTCTTT
TRBV6-1	TRBD1	NA	TRBJ1-1	CASSEALYRGQVNTEAFF	TGTGCCAGCAGTGAAGCGTTATATAGGGGGCAAGTGAACACTGAAGCTTTCTTT
TRBV7-9	TRBD1	NA	TRBJ1-2	CASSSGDSPHPNYGYTF	TGTGCCAGCAGCTCGGGGGACAGCCCTCACCCTAACTATGGCTACACCTTC
TRBV5-4	NA	NA	TRBJ1-2	CARTLQRQLAGYTF	TGTGCCAGGACGCTCCAAAGACAGCTCGCCGGCTACACCTTC
TRBV5-4	TRBD2	once	TRBJ2-7	CASSPFGLARIYEQYF	TGTGCCAGCAGCCCCTTCGGACTAGCGAGAATCTACGAGCAGTACTTC
TRBV2	NA	once	TRBJ1-6	CASRPGEGNSPLHF	TGTGCCAGCCGCCCCGGGGAGGGTAATTCACCCCTCCACTTT
TRBV10-3	NA	NA	TRBJ1-1	CAISELPDSLEAFF	TGTGCCATCAGTGAGCTCCCGGACAGCCTTGAAGCTTTCTTT
TRBV10-2	NA	NA	TRBJ1-2	CASVHDYGYTF	TGCGCCAGCGTCCATGACTATGGCTACACCTTC
TRBV5-1	TRBD2	NA	TRBJ2-7	CASSQGLAGGEQYF	TGCGCCAGCAGCCAAGGACTAGCCGGTGGGGAGCAGTACTTC
TRBV10-2	NA	NA	TRBJ2-1	CASSGGLRRQFF	TGCGCCAGCAGTGGTGGACTACGTCGGCAGTTCTTC
TRBV9	NA	NA	TRBJ1-1	CASSVATGEAFF	TGTGCCAGCAGCGTAGCTACAGGAGAAGCTTTCTTT
TRBV30	NA	few	TRBJ1-1	CAWMGGRLAEAFF	TGTGCCTGGATGGGAGGGAGATTGGCTGAAGCTTTCTTT
TRBV6-6	NA	NA	TRBJ2-5	CASSPRDSGETQYF	TGTGCCAGCAGTCCTCGGGACTCTGGAGAGACCCAGTACTTC
TRBV5-4	TRBD1	once	TRBJ1-1	CASSLELTGSEAFF	TGTGCCAGCAGCTTGGAGCTGACAGGGAGTGAAGCTTTCTTT
TRBV6-5	TRBD2	NA	TRBJ2-7	CASSQTSGRAYEQYF	TGTGCCAGCAGCCAGACTAGCGGGAGGGCCTACGAGCAGTACTTC
TRBV7-6	NA	NA	TRBJ1-5	CASSLGGGGGTFNQPQHF	TGTGCCAGCAGCTTAGGAGGGGGTGGGGGAACCTTCAATCAGCCCCAGCATTTT
TRBV5-1	TRBD2	NA	TRBJ2-7	CASSLVPSGGSYEQYF	TGCGCCAGCAGCTTGGTTCCTAGCGGGGGGTCCTACGAGCAGTACTTC
TRBV28	TRBD1	NA	TRBJ1-2	CASSPGTGGWSGYTF	TGTGCCAGCAGTCCGGGGACAGGGGGATGGTCTGGCTACACCTTC
TRBV6-5	NA	few	TRBJ2-7	CASRFSAGGYEQYF	TGTGCCAGCAGATTTTCCGCCGGCGGATACGAGCAGTACTTC
TRBV13	NA	NA	TRBJ2-2	CASSPQTNTGELFF	TGTGCCAGCAGCCCCCAGACGAACACCGGGGAGCTGTTTTTT
TRBV4-1	TRBD1	NA	TRBJ2-7	CASSQPRTGNYEQYF	TGCGCCAGCAGCCAACCTAGGACAGGGAATTACGAGCAGTACTTC
TRBV9	TRBD2	NA	TRBJ2-3	CASTDSGVSTDTQYF	TGTGCCAGCACCGATAGCGGGGTTAGCACAGATACGCAGTATTTT